This is a list of T cell receptor beta chains from one sample in a study of cytomegalovirus exposure and HLA in healthy donors. Only in-frame clones appear in the TCRdb table, and some are missing; sequencing was by immunoSEQ multiplex PCR. The sample holds 120,000 to 150,000 clones, roughly 80% seen once. The sequenced sample consisted of PBMCs. The source is a woman aged 40 to 55 in good health and CMV-seronegative. Both conserved end residues are part of each CDR3.

TRBJ1-3 | TRBV9 | CASSPRSSSGNTIYF
TRBJ1-3 | TRBV7-9 | CASSLRYSGNTIYF
TRBJ1-1 | TRBV30 | CAWSVGSGTEAFF
TRBJ2-2 | TRBV18 | CASSPRGYSATGELFF
TRBJ1-2 | TRBV28 | CASSLFAGGYTF
- | TRBV27 | CASSLSTGSEQYF
TRBJ1-1 | TRBV7-6 | CASSLAGGGREAFF
TRBJ2-3 | TRBV7-2 | CASSFTSGSSANTQYF
TRBJ1-1 | TRBV6-1 | CASSGTPSNTEAFF
TRBJ1-1 | TRBV7-9 | CASSLVGTGGTEAFF
TRBJ2-5 | TRBV4-2 | CASSRREGLAGGETQYF
TRBJ1-1 | TRBV7-6 | CASSTGVGTEAFF
TRBJ2-1 | TRBV10-3 | CAISSPGTSGTTEQFF
TRBJ2-3 | TRBV5-1 | CASSLTGPTDTQYF
TRBJ1-2 | TRBV28 | CASSFITPGYRNYGYTF
TRBJ1-2 | TRBV28 | CASTFATGSTSGLSGISYGYTF
TRBJ1-1 | TRBV28 | CASSLGPGGTEAFF
TRBJ1-6 | TRBV19 | CASNPGGNSPLHF
TRBJ1-1 | TRBV21-1 | CASSKASGQGTTTEAFF
TRBJ1-1 | TRBV5-1 | CASSPYDRGGLFDSFF
TRBJ2-7 | TRBV29-1 | CSVGSAGLEVGEQYF
TRBJ1-6 | TRBV4-1 | CASSQPGTALDSPLHF
TRBJ2-7 | TRBV7-6 | CASSPTGGGAYEQYF
TRBJ1-3 | TRBV6-1 | CASGDRASNTIYF
TRBJ1-5 | TRBV5-1 | CASSMTGGANQPRHF
TRBJ1-4 | TRBV30 | CALTGSQWGEKLFF
TRBJ2-3 | TRBV28 | CASSFPRQGVTASTDTQYF
TRBJ2-1 | TRBV11-2 | CASSLDLRRGAEKNEQFF
TRBJ1-4 | TRBV30 | CAWSEGRVEKLFF
TRBJ2-1 | TRBV6-4 | CASSNTDSNEQFF
TRBJ1-3 | TRBV5-1 | CARGTASGNTIYF
TRBJ2-7 | TRBV7-9 | CASSSGIVRSYEQYF
TRBJ2-2 | TRBV13 | CASSSTPTGIPGELFF
TRBJ2-1 | TRBV19 | CASSSASGGAINEQFF
TRBJ1-4 | TRBV29-1 | CSVASGPEKLFF
TRBJ2-3 | TRBV5-4 | CASSFGYGSVGTDTQYF
TRBJ2-7 | TRBV7-8 | CASSPRQGSSYEQYF
TRBJ2-1 | TRBV19 | CASSIEADRGLQFF
TRBJ1-1 | TRBV30 | CAWIKYRPGINTEAFF
TRBJ2-2 | TRBV7-6 | CASSLVEAGTTGELFF
TRBJ2-3 | TRBV19 | CASRRLAATDTQYF
TRBJ1-2 | TRBV7-2 | CASSRGQGDRGYTF
TRBJ2-1 | TRBV11-3 | CASSFRTGRGYNEQFF
TRBJ2-5 | TRBV18 | CASSPPSRLEETQYF
TRBJ2-1 | TRBV9 | CASSSYMGSDNEQFF
TRBJ2-5 | TRBV5-1 | CASSLAVQETQYF
TRBJ1-1 | TRBV6-6 | CASSSGTKAFF
TRBJ1-3 | TRBV5-8 | CASSLWSGDAGNTIYF